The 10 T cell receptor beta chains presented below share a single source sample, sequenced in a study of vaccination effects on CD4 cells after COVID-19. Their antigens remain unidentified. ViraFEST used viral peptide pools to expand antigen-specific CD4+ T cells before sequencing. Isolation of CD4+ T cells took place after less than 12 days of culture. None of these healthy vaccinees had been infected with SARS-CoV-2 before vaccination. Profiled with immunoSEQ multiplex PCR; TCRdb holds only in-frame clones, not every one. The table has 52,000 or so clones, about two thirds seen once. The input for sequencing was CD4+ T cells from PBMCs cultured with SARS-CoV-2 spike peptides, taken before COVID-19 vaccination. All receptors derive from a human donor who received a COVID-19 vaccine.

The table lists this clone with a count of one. CDR3 in DNA: TGTGCCAGCAGTTTAGGAGGGGGGGACACTGAAGCTTTCTTT. Residues: CASSLGGGDTEAFF. The chain carries TRBV28 and TRBJ1-1, with D tentatively TRBD1 (6 bases). Trimming removed 2 bases at V and 3 bases at J, with 10 bases between. The CDR3 covers 14 residues. The germline V gene has CDR1 MDHEN and CDR2 SYDVKM.

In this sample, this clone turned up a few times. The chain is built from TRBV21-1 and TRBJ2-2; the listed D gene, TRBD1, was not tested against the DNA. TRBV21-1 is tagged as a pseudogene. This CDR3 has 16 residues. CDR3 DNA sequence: TGTGCCAGCAGCAACTGGTGGACAGGTAAGATCGGGGAGCTGTTTTTT. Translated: CASSNWWTGKIGELFF.

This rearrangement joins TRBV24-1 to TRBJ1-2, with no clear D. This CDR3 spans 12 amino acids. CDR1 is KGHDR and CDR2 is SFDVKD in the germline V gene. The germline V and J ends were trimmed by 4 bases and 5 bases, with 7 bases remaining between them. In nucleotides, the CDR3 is TGTGCCACCAGTGACGGTTTGTATGGCTACACCTTC. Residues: CATSDGLYGYTF.

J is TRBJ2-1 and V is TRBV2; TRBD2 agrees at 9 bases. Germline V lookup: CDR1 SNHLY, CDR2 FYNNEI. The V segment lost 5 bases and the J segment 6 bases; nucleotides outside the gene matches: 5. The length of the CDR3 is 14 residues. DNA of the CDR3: TGTGCCAGCAGTCAGACTAGCGGAAGCAATGAGCAGTTCTTC. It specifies CASSQTSGSNEQFF.

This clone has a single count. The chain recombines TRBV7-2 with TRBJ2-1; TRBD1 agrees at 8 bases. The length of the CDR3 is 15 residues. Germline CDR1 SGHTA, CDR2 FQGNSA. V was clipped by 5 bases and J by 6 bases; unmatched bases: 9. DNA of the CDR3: TGTGCCAGCAGCCCTAGGACAGGGAATCGCAATGAGCAGTTCTTC. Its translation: CASSPRTGNRNEQFF.

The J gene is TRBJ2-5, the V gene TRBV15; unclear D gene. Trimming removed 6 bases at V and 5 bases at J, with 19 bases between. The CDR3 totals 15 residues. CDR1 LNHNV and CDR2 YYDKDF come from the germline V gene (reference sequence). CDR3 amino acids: CATRASQVVGETQYF. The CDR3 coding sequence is TGTGCCACCAGGGCCTCCCAAGTCGTCGGGGAGACCCAGTACTTC. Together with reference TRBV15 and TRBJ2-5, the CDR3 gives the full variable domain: DAMVIQNPRYQVTQFGKPVTLSCSQTLNHNVMYWYQQKSSQAPKLLFHYYDKDFNNEADTPDNFQSRRPNTSFCFLDIRSPGLGDTAMYLCATRASQVVGETQYFGPGTRLLVL.

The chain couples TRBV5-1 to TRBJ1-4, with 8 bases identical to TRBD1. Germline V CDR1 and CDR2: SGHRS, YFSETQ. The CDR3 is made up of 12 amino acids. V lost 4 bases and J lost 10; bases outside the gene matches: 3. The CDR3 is CASSLGQGKLFF. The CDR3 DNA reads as TGCGCCAGCAGCCTCGGACAGGGAAAACTGTTTTTT.

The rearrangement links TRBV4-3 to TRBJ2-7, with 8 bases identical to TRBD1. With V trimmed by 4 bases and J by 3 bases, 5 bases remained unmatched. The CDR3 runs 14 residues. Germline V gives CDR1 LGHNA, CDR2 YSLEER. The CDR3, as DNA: TGCGCCAGCAGCCGAGACAGGGGCGGCTACGAGCAGTACTTC. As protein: CASSRDRGGYEQYF.

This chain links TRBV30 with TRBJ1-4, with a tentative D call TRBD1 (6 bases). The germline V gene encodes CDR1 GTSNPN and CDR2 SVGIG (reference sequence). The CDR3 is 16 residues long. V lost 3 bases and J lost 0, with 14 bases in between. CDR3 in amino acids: CAWRPRPGATNEKLFF. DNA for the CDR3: TGTGCCTGGAGACCCCGCCCAGGGGCAACTAATGAAAAACTGTTTTTT.

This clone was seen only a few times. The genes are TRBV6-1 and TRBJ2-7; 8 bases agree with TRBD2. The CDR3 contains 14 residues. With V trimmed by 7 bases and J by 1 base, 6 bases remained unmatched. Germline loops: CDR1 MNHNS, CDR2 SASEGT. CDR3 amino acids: CASMLAGPSYEQYF. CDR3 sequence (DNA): TGTGCCAGCATGTTAGCGGGGCCGTCCTACGAGCAGTACTTC.